One TCR beta chain is described in this entry. The sample belongs to a study of blood T cell repertoires in COVID-19. Study overall: There were acute and convalescent COVID-19 samples, and they came from the United States, Italy and Spain. Nucleic acid was either cDNA or gDNA, and it came from T cells, B-cell-depleted T cells, or PBMCs.

Original handling: Amplification with reference gene primers provided the estimates of nucleated cell counts. Clones were sequenced by immunoSEQ multiplex PCR, and TCRdb holds only the in-frame ones, with some missing. For V, J and clone size, that table is used; D and trimming come from the DNA. This sample has 150,000 or so clones; 70% to 90% occur once, and the top ten carry about 4.7%. The sequencing sample was made of peripheral blood. The receptor's source is a human donor in a cohort sampled during active COVID-19.

DNA of the CDR3: TGTGCCAGCAGTTACTCGACAGGAGTCAATCAGCCCCAGCATTTT. This translates into CASSYSTGVNQPQHF. V usage is TRBV6-2 or TRBV6-3 and J usage is TRBJ1-5, with TRBD1 as a possible D gene (6 bases). The CDR3 consists of 15 residues. Trimming removed 0 bases from V and 3 bases from J, with 9 bases in between. Per germline, CDR1 MNHEY and CDR2 SVGEGT.